The 32 T cell receptor beta chains below all came from one sample that was sequenced in a study of T cell changes during pregnancy in multiple sclerosis. Assay used: immunoSEQ multiplex PCR; TCRdb lists only in-frame clones, some missing. Of about 34,000 clones listed, 70% to 90% were seen once; the top ten hold around 3.3%. The sample here was CD8+ T cells from peripheral blood mononuclear cells, taken in the third trimester of pregnancy. The receptors here all came from a female donor with multiple sclerosis, enrolled in a pregnancy study.

The chain carries TRBV5-1 and TRBJ1-4; weak D call: TRBD1 (5 bases). Trimming shortened V by 2 bases and J by 0 bases, and 11 bases separated the two germline ends. The CDR3 consists of 16 residues. Germline lookup yields CDR1 SGHRS and CDR2 YFSETQ. The CDR3 sequence is CASSLMGRTTNEKLFF. CDR3 coding DNA: TGCGCCAGCAGCTTAATGGGGCGCACAACTAATGAAAAACTGTTTTTT. The full variable domain, rest sourced from reference TRBV5-1 and TRBJ1-4, is KAGVTQTPRYLIKTRGQQVTLSCSPISGHRSVSWYQQTPGQGLQFLFEYFSETQRNKGNFPGRFSGRQFSNSRSEMNVSTLELGDSALYLCASSLMGRTTNEKLFFGSGTQLSVL.

V gene TRBV7-8 combines with J gene TRBJ2-3; 9 bases agree with TRBD2. The CDR3 is made up of 15 amino acids. V dropped 1 base and J dropped 6; count of bases not matched to a gene: 5. CDR1 SGHVS and CDR2 FQNEAQ come from the germline V gene. The CDR3 region has the DNA TGTGCCAGCAGCTTAGGGGCGGGGGGGCCGGATACGCAGTATTTT. This gives the protein CASSLGAGGPDTQYF.

The chain joins TRBV6-5 to TRBJ2-7; D possibly corresponds to TRBD1 (5 bases). V was shortened by 5 bases and J by 1 base, with 9 bases between the two germline ends. The CDR3 has 13 residues. The germline V gene encodes CDR1 MNHEY and CDR2 SVGAGI. CDR3 nucleotide sequence: TGTGCCAGCAGTCAGGGATCTTCCTACGAGCAGTACTTC. It translates to CASSQGSSYEQYF.

This clone is a singleton in its sample. The genes are TRBV2 and TRBJ1-2; 8 bases are shared with TRBD1. V was clipped by 4 bases and J by 6 bases; unmatched bases: 1. Germline V lookup: CDR1 SNHLY, CDR2 FYNNEI. The CDR3 is made up of 12 amino acids. This CDR3 reads CASSATGDGYTF. In DNA form, the CDR3 reads TGTGCCAGCAGTGCGACAGGGGATGGCTACACCTTC. The entire variable domain, with the rest obtained from reference TRBV2 and TRBJ1-2, is as follows: EPEVTQTPSHQVTQMGQEVILRCVPISNHLYFYWYRQILGQKVEFLVSFYNNEISEKSEIFDDQFSVERPDGSNFTLKIRSTKLEDSAMYFCASSATGDGYTFGSGTRLTVV.

The chain has TRBV13 and TRBJ1-2; D is unresolved. This CDR3 has 15 amino acids. Germline V CDR1 and CDR2: PRHDT, FYEKMQ (reference sequence). V was shortened by 4 bases and J by 4 bases, with 16 bases between the two germline ends. The CDR3 here is CASSSPSQRAYGYTF. In nucleotides, the CDR3 is TGTGCCAGCAGCTCCCCATCCCAGCGAGCCTATGGCTACACCTTC.

The chain employs TRBV4-1 and TRBJ2-3; 15 nucleotides match TRBD2. The CDR3 is 17 residues long. Germline values: CDR1 MGHRA, CDR2 YSYEKL. Trimming removed 3 bases from V and 4 bases from J; junction bases left unmatched: 5. The CDR3 coding sequence is TGCGCCAGCAGCCATATCGGACTAGCGGGGGGGCCAGATACGCAGTATTTT. This translates into CASSHIGLAGGPDTQYF.

J is TRBJ2-7 and V is TRBV6-5, with D possibly being TRBD2 (6 bases). Trimming removed 0 bases from V and 3 bases from J, with 12 bases in between. The germline gives CDR1 MNHEY, CDR2 SVGAGI. This CDR3 is built from 15 residues. The CDR3 coding sequence is TGTGCCAGCAGTTACTCCAACGGGGGTAACTACGAGCAGTACTTC. Encoded protein: CASSYSNGGNYEQYF.

This sequence joins TRBV9 and TRBJ2-3; 7 positions match TRBD2. The CDR3 contains 14 residues. CDR1 SGDLS and CDR2 YYNGEE come from the germline V gene. Trimming took 6 bases from V and 0 from J; bases not matched to a gene: 4. The CDR3 DNA follows: TGTGCCAGCACCCAAGCGGGGAGCACAGATACGCAGTATTTT. Translated, it gives CASTQAGSTDTQYF.

The J gene is TRBJ1-5, the V gene TRBV10-3; 8 bases map to TRBD1. The CDR3 is made up of 15 amino acids. V dropped 2 bases and J dropped 6; count of bases not matched to a gene: 6. Germline V gene data show CDR1 as ENHRY and CDR2 as SYGVKD. Written as DNA, the CDR3 is TGTGCCATCAGTGAGGAGGACAGGGAAGGTCAGCCCCAGCATTTT. Protein product: CAISEEDREGQPQHF.

This clone was recorded once. The CDR3 region has the DNA TGTGCCAGCAGCCGGGGGGGGGAGCAGTACTTC. It codes for CASSRGGEQYF. This chain joins TRBV5-5 and TRBJ2-7; 8 bases align to TRBD2. CDR3 length: 11 residues. V gave up 4 bases and J gave up 7 bases; unmatched junction bases: 1. Germline V lookup: CDR1 SGHKS, CDR2 YYEKEE (reference sequence).

The rearrangement joins TRBV14 to TRBJ1-3; 10 bases match TRBD1. CDR3 length: 18 residues. Trimming cost V 4 bases and J 0 bases; bases outside gene matches: 9. CDR1 and CDR2 from the germline V gene are SGHDN and FVKESK. CDR3 region: CASSLQTGGPFSGNTIYF. In DNA form, the CDR3 reads TGTGCCAGCAGCCTCCAGACAGGGGGCCCCTTCTCTGGAAACACCATATATTTT.

The chain combines TRBV2 with TRBJ2-7; 7 nucleotides align to TRBD1. Germline assignment: CDR1 SNHLY and CDR2 FYNNEI. J lost 6 bases, V lost 7 bases, and 12 bases had no gene match. The CDR3 has 14 residues. Here the CDR3 reads CASTESGGNGEQYF. In DNA, the CDR3 is TGTGCCAGCACCGAGTCAGGGGGAAACGGCGAGCAGTACTTC.

This clone was seen many times. This chain uses TRBV27 with TRBJ2-6, with D unresolved. The CDR3 runs 14 residues. The germline V and J ends were trimmed by 1 base and 3 bases, with 4 bases remaining between them. Looked up from germline, CDR1 is MNHEY and CDR2 is SMNVEV (reference sequence). CDR3: CASSLFGGANVLTF. The CDR3 DNA sequence: TGTGCCAGCAGTTTATTCGGTGGGGCCAACGTCCTGACTTTC.

V is TRBV2 and J is TRBJ2-7, with D unresolved. The CDR3 covers 13 residues. Trimming shortened V by 2 bases and J by 0 bases, and 5 bases separated the two germline ends. Germline CDR1 reads SNHLY; CDR2 reads FYNNEI. The CDR3 bases are TGTGCCAGCAGTGAACAGGCCTCCTACGAGCAGTACTTC. The encoded protein is CASSEQASYEQYF. The full variable domain, in which reference TRBV2 and TRBJ2-7 provide the parts outside the CDR3, is EPEVTQTPSHQVTQMGQEVILRCVPISNHLYFYWYRQILGQKVEFLVSFYNNEISEKSEIFDDQFSVERPDGSNFTLKIRSTKLEDSAMYFCASSEQASYEQYFGPGTRLTVT.

The chain combines TRBV4-2 with TRBJ2-1; D is perhaps TRBD2 (7 bases). The CDR3 has 16 amino acids. V lost 4 bases and J 8 bases, leaving 21 bases between the germline ends. Germline CDR1 is LGHNA and CDR2 is YNFKEQ. CDR3 in DNA: TGTGCCAGCAGCCGGCGCGTAGGGGGGGATGGGGATGAGCAGTTCTTC. This gives the protein CASSRRVGGDGDEQFF.

The sample holds many counts of this clone. The rearrangement uses TRBV7-6 and TRBJ2-7; maybe TRBD1 (5 bases). The CDR3 loop spans 13 amino acids. V lost 1 base and J lost 6, with 10 bases in between. Per the germline V gene, CDR1 is SGHVS and CDR2 is FNYEAQ. The CDR3 here is CASSLVQGLEQYF. The CDR3 DNA reads as TGTGCCAGCAGCTTAGTTCAGGGCCTCGAGCAGTACTTC.

This clone is labeled large. V usage is TRBV10-1 and J usage is TRBJ2-1, with 9 nucleotides matching TRBD1. The CDR3 is 14 residues long. From germline, CDR1 is WNHNN and CDR2 SYGVQD (reference sequence). V trimming: 6 bases; J trimming: 9 bases; junction bases outside the gene matches: 9. CDR3 loop: CASSMTGGIGEQFF. DNA for the CDR3: TGCGCCAGCAGCATGACAGGGGGGATCGGTGAGCAGTTCTTC.

This sequence joins TRBV6-4 and TRBJ2-1, with 8 bases fitting TRBD2. The V gene's germline CDR1 is MRHNA and CDR2 SNTAGT. The CDR3 consists of 16 residues. Trimming took 0 bases from V and 7 from J; bases not matched to a gene: 8. CDR3: CASSDSSRGGGNEQFF. CDR3 nucleotides: TGTGCCAGCAGTGACTCGAGTCGGGGGGGCGGTAATGAGCAGTTCTTC.

The chain joins TRBV15 to TRBJ1-5, with 10 bases fitting TRBD1. The V segment lost 1 base and the J segment 2 bases; nucleotides outside the gene matches: 11. The germline CDR1 and CDR2 sequences are LNHNV and YYDKDF (reference sequence). The CDR3 has 19 residues. CDR3 residues: CATSRGWMTGTGGNQPQHF. Here the CDR3 DNA reads TGTGCCACCAGCAGAGGGTGGATGACCGGGACAGGGGGCAATCAGCCCCAGCATTTT.

The chain joins TRBV29-1 to TRBJ1-2; 8 bases line up with TRBD1. Looked up from germline, CDR1 is SQVTM and CDR2 is ANQGSEA. The CDR3 extends over 12 amino acids. Trimming took 3 bases from V and 8 from J; bases not matched to a gene: 5. CDR3 coding DNA: TGCAGCGTTGACCAGGGGGCTAAAGGCTACACCTTC. Translating it yields CSVDQGAKGYTF.

This chain links TRBV14 with TRBJ2-7, with D perhaps matching TRBD2 (6 bases). Germline V CDR1 and CDR2: SGHDN, FVKESK. The CDR3 is 13 residues long. V gave up 3 bases and J gave up 3 bases, with 9 bases separating them. CDR3 nucleotides: TGTGCCAGCAGCCAGGGACTTGACTACGAGCAGTACTTC. Its translation is CASSQGLDYEQYF.

The V gene is TRBV10-2, the J gene TRBJ2-7; TRBD1 matches 10 bases. The CDR3 has 14 residues. The trim removed 4 bases at V and 4 bases at J, leaving 4 bases unmatched. Germline values: CDR1 WSHSY, CDR2 SAAADI. The CDR3 protein is CASSGQGADYEQYF. DNA of the CDR3: TGCGCCAGCAGTGGACAGGGGGCTGATTACGAGCAGTACTTC.

This chain joins TRBV2 and TRBJ1-6; no definite D call. The CDR3 runs to 14 residues. The V end lost 6 bases, the J end lost 4 bases, and 10 bases lay between the germline ends. Germline V lookup: CDR1 SNHLY, CDR2 FYNNEI. CDR3 sequence reads: CASRRAPYNSPLHF. DNA of the CDR3: TGTGCCAGCAGGAGGGCTCCTTATAATTCACCCCTCCACTTT.

The gene calls are TRBV11-2 and TRBJ2-3, with a weak D call TRBD2 (7 bases). The CDR3 length is 15 residues. CDR1 is SGHAT, CDR2 FQNNGV, per germline. Trimming took 5 bases from V and 3 from J, leaving 15 bases between them. CDR3 region: CASSPTGGLTDTQYF. CDR3 bases: TGTGCCAGCAGCCCGACGGGGGGCTTAACAGATACGCAGTATTTT.

The chain links TRBV27 to TRBJ1-2, with TRBD1 matching 7 bases. Germline V gene lookup returns CDR1 MNHEY and CDR2 SMNVEV (reference sequence). With 5 bases clipped from V and 8 bases from J, the junction kept 14 bases outside the gene matches. The CDR3 is made up of 15 amino acids. The CDR3 sequence: CASSPQTGKVGGYTF. CDR3 in DNA: TGTGCCAGCAGTCCTCAGACAGGGAAGGTGGGCGGCTACACCTTC.

The V gene is TRBV6-1, the J gene TRBJ1-2; 7 nucleotides align to TRBD1. V lost 6 bases and J lost 2; bases outside the gene matches: 3. The CDR3 is made up of 13 amino acids. Germline-derived CDR1 and CDR2 are MNHNS and SASEGT. Here the CDR3 reads CASRGTANYGYTF. The DNA of the CDR3 is TGTGCCAGCAGAGGGACAGCAAACTATGGCTACACCTTC.

The chain joins TRBV18 to TRBJ2-7; 9 bases match TRBD1. The germline gives CDR1 KGHSH, CDR2 LQKENI. Unmatched junction bases numbered 9, after V lost 5 bases and J lost 7 bases. The CDR3 runs 14 residues. The CDR3 DNA reads TGTGCCAGCTCAATTGGACAGGGGCTGGGGGAGCAGTACTTC. It encodes CASSIGQGLGEQYF.

The rearrangement links TRBV7-2 to TRBJ2-3; 8 bases map to TRBD1. The V gene's germline CDR1 is SGHTA and CDR2 FQGNSA. This CDR3 comprises 13 residues. V shed 4 bases, J shed 9 bases, and the junction held 6 bases outside the gene matches. The CDR3: CASSYSGQGTQYF. CDR3 DNA sequence: TGTGCCAGCAGCTACTCTGGACAGGGCACGCAGTATTTT.

V gene TRBV30 combines with J gene TRBJ2-5; 7 nucleotides align to TRBD2. The CDR3 has 14 residues. V was pared by 3 bases and J by 5 bases, with 9 bases of the junction left unmatched. From germline, CDR1 is GTSNPN and CDR2 SVGIG (reference sequence). The CDR3 loop reads CAWSPGGLGETQYF. CDR3 DNA sequence: TGTGCCTGGAGCCCCGGGGGGTTAGGGGAGACCCAGTACTTC.

The rearrangement joins TRBV10-3 to TRBJ1-5; possibly TRBD1 for D (5 bases). Germline loops: CDR1 ENHRY, CDR2 SYGVKD. Trimming stripped 2 bases from V and 4 bases from J, with 12 bases between. This CDR3 has 15 amino acids. CDR3 loop: CAISEPREGNQPQHF. Here the CDR3 DNA reads TGTGCCATCAGTGAGCCCCGGGAGGGGAATCAGCCCCAGCATTTT.

The gene calls are TRBV2 and TRBJ1-5; 9 bases are a match to TRBD1. The V and J ends lost 4 bases and 8 bases, in that order; junction bases with no gene match: 9. The CDR3 sequence is 15 residues long. Germline V gene lookup returns CDR1 SNHLY and CDR2 FYNNEI. Here the CDR3 reads CASSVGQGKGKPQHF. The CDR3, as DNA: TGTGCCAGCAGTGTGGGACAGGGTAAGGGAAAGCCCCAGCATTTT. Full variable domain (remainder filled in from reference TRBV2 and TRBJ1-5): EPEVTQTPSHQVTQMGQEVILRCVPISNHLYFYWYRQILGQKVEFLVSFYNNEISEKSEIFDDQFSVERPDGSNFTLKIRSTKLEDSAMYFCASSVGQGKGKPQHFGDGTRLSIL.

J is TRBJ2-2 and V is TRBV9; D is ambiguous. The CDR3 consists of 13 residues. V lost 3 bases to trimming and J lost 5 bases, with 8 bases between them. The germline V gene encodes CDR1 SGDLS and CDR2 YYNGEE. The CDR3: CASSASRTGELFF. CDR3 coding DNA: TGTGCCAGCAGCGCCTCTCGGACCGGGGAGCTGTTTTTT.